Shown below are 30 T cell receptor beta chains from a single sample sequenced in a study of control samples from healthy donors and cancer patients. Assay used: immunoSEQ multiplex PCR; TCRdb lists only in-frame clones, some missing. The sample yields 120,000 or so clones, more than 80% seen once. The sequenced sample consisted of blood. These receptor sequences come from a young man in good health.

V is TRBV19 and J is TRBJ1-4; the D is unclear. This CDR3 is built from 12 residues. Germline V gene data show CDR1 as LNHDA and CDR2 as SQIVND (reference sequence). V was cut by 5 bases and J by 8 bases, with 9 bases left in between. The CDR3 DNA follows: TGTGCCAGTAGTGTTACCATCGAAAAACTGTTTTTT. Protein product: CASSVTIEKLFF. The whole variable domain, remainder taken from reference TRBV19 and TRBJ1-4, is DGGITQSPKYLFRKEGQNVTLSCEQNLNHDAMYWYRQDPGQGLRLIYYSQIVNDFQKGDIAEGYSVSREKKESFPLTVTSAQKNPTAFYLCASSVTIEKLFFGSGTQLSVL.

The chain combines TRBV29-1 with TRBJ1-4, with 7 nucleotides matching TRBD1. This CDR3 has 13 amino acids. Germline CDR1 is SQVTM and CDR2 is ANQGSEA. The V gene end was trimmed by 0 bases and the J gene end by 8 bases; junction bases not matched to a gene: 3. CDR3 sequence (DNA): TGCAGCGTTGAAGAACAGGGGAAGGAAAAACTGTTTTTT. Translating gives CSVEEQGKEKLFF.

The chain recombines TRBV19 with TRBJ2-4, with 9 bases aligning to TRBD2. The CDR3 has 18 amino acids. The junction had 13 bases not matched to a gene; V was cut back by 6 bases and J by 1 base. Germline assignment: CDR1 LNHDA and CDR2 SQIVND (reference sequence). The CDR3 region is CASSPFLAGAAAKNIQYF. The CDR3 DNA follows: TGTGCCAGTAGCCCCTTTTTAGCGGGAGCCGCCGCCAAAAACATTCAGTACTTC. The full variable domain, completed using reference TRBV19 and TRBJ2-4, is DGGITQSPKYLFRKEGQNVTLSCEQNLNHDAMYWYRQDPGQGLRLIYYSQIVNDFQKGDIAEGYSVSREKKESFPLTVTSAQKNPTAFYLCASSPFLAGAAAKNIQYFGAGTRLSVL.

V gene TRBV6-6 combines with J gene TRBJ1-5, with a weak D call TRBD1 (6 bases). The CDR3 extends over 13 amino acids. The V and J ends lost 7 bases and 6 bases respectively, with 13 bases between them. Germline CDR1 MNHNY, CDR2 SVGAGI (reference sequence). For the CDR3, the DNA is TGTGCCAGCACGAACAGGGTGGGTCAGCCCCAGCATTTT. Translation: CASTNRVGQPQHF.

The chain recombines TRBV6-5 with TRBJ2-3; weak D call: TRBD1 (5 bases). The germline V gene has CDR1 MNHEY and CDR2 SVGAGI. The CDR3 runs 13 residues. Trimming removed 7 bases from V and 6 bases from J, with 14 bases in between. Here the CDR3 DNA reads TGTGCCAGCAATGCAGGGTTTTTCGATACGCAGTATTTT. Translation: CASNAGFFDTQYF.

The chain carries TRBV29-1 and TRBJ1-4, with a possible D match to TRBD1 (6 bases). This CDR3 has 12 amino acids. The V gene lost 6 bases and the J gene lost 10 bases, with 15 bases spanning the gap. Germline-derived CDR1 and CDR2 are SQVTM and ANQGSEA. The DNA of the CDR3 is TGCAGCGTGCCCTGGGGGCCCGGAAAACTGTTTTTT. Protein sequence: CSVPWGPGKLFF.

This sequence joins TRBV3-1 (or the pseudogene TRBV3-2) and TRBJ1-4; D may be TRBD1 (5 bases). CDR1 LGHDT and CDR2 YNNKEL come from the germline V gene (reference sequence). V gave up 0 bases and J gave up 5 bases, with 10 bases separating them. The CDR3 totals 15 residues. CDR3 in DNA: TGTGCCAGCAGCCAAGATGCCGGGACGAATGAAAAACTGTTTTTT. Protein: CASSQDAGTNEKLFF.

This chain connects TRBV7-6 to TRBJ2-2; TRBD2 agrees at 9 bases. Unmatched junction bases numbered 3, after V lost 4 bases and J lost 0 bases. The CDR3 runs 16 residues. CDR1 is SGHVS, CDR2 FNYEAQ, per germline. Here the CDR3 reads CASSSRTSANTGELFF. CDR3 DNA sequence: TGTGCCAGCAGCTCCCGGACTAGCGCGAACACCGGGGAGCTGTTTTTT.

The chain's CDR3 is CASSLGPNTEAFF. The CDR3 nucleotides read TGTGCCAGTAGCCTGGGACCGAACACTGAAGCTTTCTTT. The chain links TRBV19 to TRBJ1-1; perhaps TRBD1 as D (5 bases). V shed 6 bases and J shed 1 base, with 9 bases lying between them. Germline V lookup: CDR1 LNHDA, CDR2 SQIVND (reference sequence). The CDR3 contains 13 residues.

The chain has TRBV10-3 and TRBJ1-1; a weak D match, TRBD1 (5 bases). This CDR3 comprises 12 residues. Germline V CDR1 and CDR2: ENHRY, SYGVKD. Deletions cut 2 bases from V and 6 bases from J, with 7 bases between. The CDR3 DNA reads TGTGCCATCAGTGAGGCGGGGGCTGAAGCTTTCTTT. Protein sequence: CAISEAGAEAFF.

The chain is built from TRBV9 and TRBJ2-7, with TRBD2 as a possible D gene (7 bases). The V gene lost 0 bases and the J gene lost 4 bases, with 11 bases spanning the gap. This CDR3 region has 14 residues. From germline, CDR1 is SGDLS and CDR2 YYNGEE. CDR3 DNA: TGTGCCAGCAGCGTAGAGGGGGAGGGGTACGAGCAGTACTTC. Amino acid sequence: CASSVEGEGYEQYF.

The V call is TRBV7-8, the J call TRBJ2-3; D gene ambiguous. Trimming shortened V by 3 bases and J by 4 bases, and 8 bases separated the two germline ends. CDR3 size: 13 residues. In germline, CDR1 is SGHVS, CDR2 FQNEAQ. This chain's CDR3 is CASSFRPPDTQYF. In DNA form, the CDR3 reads TGTGCCAGCAGCTTTCGTCCTCCAGATACGCAGTATTTT.

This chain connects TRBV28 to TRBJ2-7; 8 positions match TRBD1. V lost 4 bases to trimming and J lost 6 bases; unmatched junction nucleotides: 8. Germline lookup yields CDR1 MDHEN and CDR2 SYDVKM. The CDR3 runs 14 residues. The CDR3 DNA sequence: TGTGCCAGCAGTTCCCATGGACAGGGTCCCGAGCAGTACGTC. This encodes CASSSHGQGPEQYV.

The CDR3 nucleotides are TGCAGCGTGGACTACACTGAAGCTTTCTTT. Residues: CSVDYTEAFF. The V gene is TRBV29-1, the J gene TRBJ1-1, with D unclear. The length of the CDR3 is 10 residues. Germline assignment: CDR1 SQVTM and CDR2 ANQGSEA. Trimming stripped 6 bases from V and 3 bases from J, with 5 bases between.

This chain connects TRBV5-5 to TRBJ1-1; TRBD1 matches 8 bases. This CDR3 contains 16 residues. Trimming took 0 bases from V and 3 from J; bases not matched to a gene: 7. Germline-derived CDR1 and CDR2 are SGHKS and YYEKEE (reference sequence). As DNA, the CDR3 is TGTGCCAGCAGCTTGGCGAAGGACAGGGTGGACACTGAAGCTTTCTTT. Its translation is CASSLAKDRVDTEAFF.

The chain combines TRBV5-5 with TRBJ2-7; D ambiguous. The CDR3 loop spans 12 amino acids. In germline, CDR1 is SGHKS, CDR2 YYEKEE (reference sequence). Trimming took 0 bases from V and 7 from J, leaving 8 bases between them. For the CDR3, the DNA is TGTGCCAGCAGCTTGGGGTACGGTGAGCAGTACGTC. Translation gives CASSLGYGEQYV.

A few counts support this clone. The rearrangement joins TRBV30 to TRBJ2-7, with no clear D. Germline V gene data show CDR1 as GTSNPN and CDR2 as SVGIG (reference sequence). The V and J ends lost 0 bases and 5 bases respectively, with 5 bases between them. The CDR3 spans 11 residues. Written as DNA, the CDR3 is TGTGCCTGGAGTGTACGGGACGAGCAGTACTTC. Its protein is CAWSVRDEQYF.

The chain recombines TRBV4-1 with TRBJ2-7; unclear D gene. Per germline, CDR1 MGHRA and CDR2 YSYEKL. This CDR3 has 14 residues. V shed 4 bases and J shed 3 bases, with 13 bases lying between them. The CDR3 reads CASSPVLGSYEQYF. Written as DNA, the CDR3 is TGCGCCAGCAGCCCCGTCCTAGGAAGCTACGAGCAGTACTTC.

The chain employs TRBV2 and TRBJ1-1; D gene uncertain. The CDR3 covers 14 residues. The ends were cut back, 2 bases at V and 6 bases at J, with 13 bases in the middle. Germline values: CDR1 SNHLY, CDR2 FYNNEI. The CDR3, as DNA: TGTGCCAGCAGTGAATGGGGTGGTTTCGCTGAAGCTTTCTTT. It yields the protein CASSEWGGFAEAFF.

The CDR3 DNA sequence: TGTGCCAGCAGCTTACCAGTCAACTACAATGAGCAGTTCTTC. Translating it yields CASSLPVNYNEQFF. The chain combines TRBV7-2 with TRBJ2-1; D call uncertain. V gave up 2 bases and J gave up 3 bases, with 8 bases separating them. Per the germline V gene, CDR1 is SGHTA and CDR2 is FQGNSA. This CDR3 region has 14 residues.

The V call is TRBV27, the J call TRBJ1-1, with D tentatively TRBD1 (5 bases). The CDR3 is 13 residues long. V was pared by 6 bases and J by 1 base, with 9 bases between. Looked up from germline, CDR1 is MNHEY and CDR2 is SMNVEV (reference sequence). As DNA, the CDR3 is TGTGCCAGCAGGGTGGGGGGGAACACTGAAGCTTTCTTT. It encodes CASRVGGNTEAFF.

CDR3 nucleotides: TGTGCCAGCAGCCCCAGTACCGGGACAGGGGGCAATGAGCAGTTCTTC. Protein sequence: CASSPSTGTGGNEQFF. This chain joins TRBV7-6 and TRBJ2-1, with 11 bases matching TRBD1. V trimming: 5 bases; J trimming: 6 bases; junction bases outside the gene matches: 9. In germline, CDR1 is SGHVS, CDR2 FNYEAQ. The CDR3 runs 16 residues.

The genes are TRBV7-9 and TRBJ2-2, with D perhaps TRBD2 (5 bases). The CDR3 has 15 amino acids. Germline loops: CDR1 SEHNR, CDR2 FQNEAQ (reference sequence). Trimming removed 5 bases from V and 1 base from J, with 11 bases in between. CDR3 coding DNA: TGTGCCAGCAGCGATGGACTCCTGAACACCGGGGAGCTGTTTTTT. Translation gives CASSDGLLNTGELFF.

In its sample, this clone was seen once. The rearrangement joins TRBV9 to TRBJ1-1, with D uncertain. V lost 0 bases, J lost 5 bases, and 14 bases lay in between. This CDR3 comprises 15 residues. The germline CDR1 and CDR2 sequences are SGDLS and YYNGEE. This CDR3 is CASSVVSGPRTEAFF. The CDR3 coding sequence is TGTGCCAGCAGCGTAGTTTCCGGGCCCCGAACTGAAGCTTTCTTT.

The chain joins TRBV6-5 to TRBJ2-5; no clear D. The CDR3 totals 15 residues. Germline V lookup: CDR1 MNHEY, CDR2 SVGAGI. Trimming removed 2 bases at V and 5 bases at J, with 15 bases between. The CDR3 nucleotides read TGTGCCAGCAGTTACGGGCCCCAAGGTTCGGAGACCCAGTACTTC. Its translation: CASSYGPQGSETQYF.

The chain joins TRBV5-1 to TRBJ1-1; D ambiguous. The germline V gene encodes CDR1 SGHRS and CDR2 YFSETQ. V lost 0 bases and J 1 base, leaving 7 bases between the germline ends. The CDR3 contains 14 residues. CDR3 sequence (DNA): TGCGCCAGCAGCTTGGTACGTGCGAACACTGAAGCTTTCTTT. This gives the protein CASSLVRANTEAFF.

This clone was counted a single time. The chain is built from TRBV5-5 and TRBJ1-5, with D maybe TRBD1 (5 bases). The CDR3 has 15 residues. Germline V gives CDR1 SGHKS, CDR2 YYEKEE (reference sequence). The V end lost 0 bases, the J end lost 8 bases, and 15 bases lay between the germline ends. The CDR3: CASSLVLSGGEPQHF. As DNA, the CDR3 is TGTGCCAGCAGCTTGGTGTTATCCGGAGGGGAGCCCCAGCATTTT. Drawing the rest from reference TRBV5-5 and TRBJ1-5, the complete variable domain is DAGVTQSPTHLIKTRGQQVTLRCSPISGHKSVSWYQQVLGQGPQFIFQYYEKEERGRGNFPDRFSARQFPNYSSELNVNALLLGDSALYLCASSLVLSGGEPQHFGDGTRLSIL.

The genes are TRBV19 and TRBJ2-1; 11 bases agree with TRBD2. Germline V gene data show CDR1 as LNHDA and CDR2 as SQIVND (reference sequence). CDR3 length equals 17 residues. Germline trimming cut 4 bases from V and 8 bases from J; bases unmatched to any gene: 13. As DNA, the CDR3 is TGTGCCAGTAGTACCGTCATGACTAGCGGGGTAGTTCATGAGCAGTTCTTC. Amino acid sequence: CASSTVMTSGVVHEQFF. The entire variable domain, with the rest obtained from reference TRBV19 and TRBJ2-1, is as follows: DGGITQSPKYLFRKEGQNVTLSCEQNLNHDAMYWYRQDPGQGLRLIYYSQIVNDFQKGDIAEGYSVSREKKESFPLTVTSAQKNPTAFYLCASSTVMTSGVVHEQFFGPGTRLTVL.

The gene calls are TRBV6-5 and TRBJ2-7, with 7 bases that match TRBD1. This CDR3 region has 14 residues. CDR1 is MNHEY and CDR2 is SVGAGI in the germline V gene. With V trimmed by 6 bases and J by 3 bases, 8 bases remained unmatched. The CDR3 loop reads CASRRKGGLYEQYF. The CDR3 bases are TGTGCCAGCAGGAGGAAAGGGGGCCTCTACGAGCAGTACTTC.

The CDR3 sequence: CASSQEGHPNDGNTIYF. The CDR3 DNA reads TGCGCCAGCAGCCAAGAAGGACACCCCAACGATGGAAACACCATATATTTT. The chain links TRBV4-3 to TRBJ1-3, with D perhaps TRBD1 (5 bases). This CDR3 has 17 residues. Deletions cut 0 bases from V and 3 bases from J, with 15 bases between. The germline gives CDR1 LGHNA, CDR2 YSLEER.